Following are 3 T cell receptor beta chains from one sample sequenced in a study of beta chain features in type 1 diabetes. Study-wide results and limits: Among all four CD4+ subsets, Type 1 diabetes patients had TCRB CDR3s that were moderately but significantly shorter.

Sequencing targeted expressed TCRB transcripts, as all isolated RNA had been reverse transcribed. The method was immunoSEQ multiplex PCR; TCRdb's version includes in-frame clones alone and lacks a portion of them. The sample has roughly 730,000 clones, 13% seen once. These TCRs are of unknown antigen specificity. The specimen sequenced was naive CD4+ T cells from blood. These receptors all stem from a young man with type 1 diabetes.

This clone came up a few times. This chain joins TRBV5-1 and TRBJ2-7; maybe TRBD2 (6 bases). The CDR3 runs 18 residues. The V gene lost 2 bases and the J gene lost 0 bases, with 21 bases spanning the gap. The germline V gene encodes CDR1 SGHRS and CDR2 YFSETQ. CDR3 sequence reads: CASSFLPVSSALSYEQYF. CDR3 nucleotide sequence: TGCGCCAGCAGCTTCTTGCCCGTCTCTAGCGCCCTCTCCTACGAGCAGTACTTC.

This clone was detected once. V gene TRBV5-4 combines with J gene TRBJ2-7, with TRBD1 matching over 9 bases. V was clipped by 3 bases and J by 3 bases; unmatched bases: 7. Germline values: CDR1 SGHNT, CDR2 YYREEE (reference sequence). The length of the CDR3 is 15 residues. The CDR3 DNA is TGTGCCAGCAGCTCCCAGGGGACAGGGAACTACGAGCAGTACTTC. Its translation is CASSSQGTGNYEQYF. Together with reference TRBV5-4 and TRBJ2-7, the CDR3 gives the full variable domain: ETGVTQSPTHLIKTRGQQVTLRCSSQSGHNTVSWYQQALGQGPQFIFQYYREEENGRGNFPPRFSGLQFPNYSSELNVNALELDDSALYLCASSSQGTGNYEQYFGPGTRLTVT.

This clone was picked up a small number of times. The V gene is TRBV6-5, the J gene TRBJ2-7; TRBD1 agrees at 8 bases. Germline CDR1 reads MNHEY; CDR2 reads SVGAGI. The CDR3 spans 14 residues. V lost 6 bases to trimming and J lost 1 base; unmatched junction nucleotides: 5. The CDR3 nucleotides read TGTGCCAGCAGGTCGGGACAGGCGTCCTACGAGCAGTACTTC. Protein: CASRSGQASYEQYF.